The rows below give T cell receptor beta chains drawn from one sample of a study of blood T cell repertoires in COVID-19. Sequencing was performed with immunoSEQ multiplex PCR; in TCRdb, only in-frame clones are kept and a portion is missing. The repertoire has around 250,000 clones, more than 85% of them found once; the top ten carry around 7.3%. The sample was peripheral blood. All receptors come from a woman between 65 and 79 years old with active or convalescent COVID-19. Both conserved end residues are trimmed from each CDR3. Each record gives: V gene, clone size, J gene, CDR3 protein. The listing skips clone size in some rows; elsewhere it reads once, few, many or a size class.

TRBV7-9	.	TRBJ1-1	ASQLRAGAEAF
TRBV4-1	once	TRBJ1-2	ASSQGGGPHYGYT
TRBV5-1	few	TRBJ1-1	ASSLTGMNTEAF
TRBV25-1	.	TRBJ1-3	ASSLGPNTIY
TRBV2	.	TRBJ2-5	ASSEALGLAASAQY
TRBV3-1/TRBV3-2	.	TRBJ1-4	ASSYRGTQNEKLF
TRBV7-8	few	TRBJ2-2	ASSPGLAGGGGELF
TRBV27	few	TRBJ2-1	ASGRAGSGVYNEQF
TRBV29-1	.	TRBJ2-7	SGLTGSSYEQY
TRBV6-5	few	TRBJ2-7	AIQDYEQY
TRBV5-1	.	TRBJ2-5	ASSLDLAGGETQY
TRBV4-1	once	TRBJ2-5	ASSPFRLAGGRETQY
TRBV6-5	few	TRBJ2-7	ASSYSSGAGGYEQY
TRBV3-1/TRBV3-2	once	TRBJ2-1	ASSPSGNEQF
TRBV21-1	once	TRBJ1-4	ASPRVATNEKLF
TRBV7-9	.	TRBJ1-1	ASSFRDSPTEAF
TRBV7-6	few	TRBJ1-1	ASSLQGGMNTEAF
TRBV27	.	TRBJ1-1	ASSLSRGAGYTEAF
TRBV19	.	TRBJ2-7	ASSIYAGYEQY
TRBV6-5	.	TRBJ2-3	ASRDSGGRTDTQY
TRBV5-1	.	TRBJ2-1	ASSLGWAYNEQF
TRBV3-1/TRBV3-2	.	TRBJ1-2	ASSQTGIDYT
TRBV25-1	.	TRBJ2-7	ASSARVGYEQY
TRBV6-2/TRBV6-3	once	TRBJ2-2	ASSRVKSGAGELF
TRBV7-2	few	TRBJ1-6	ASRDQTGGSPLH
TRBV5-8	.	TRBJ2-7	ASSSWDTYEQY
TRBV27	.	TRBJ2-5	ARWQGQETQY
TRBV19	.	TRBJ1-1	ASSIGRDSLREAF
TRBV6-5	.	TRBJ2-7	ASSREGQGAYEQY
TRBV9	.	TRBJ2-6	ASSFGPGGSSGANVLT
TRBV5-6	.	TRBJ1-2	ASSLQGTDSSCT
TRBV3-1/TRBV3-2	.	TRBJ2-7	ASSQEASGGYEQY
TRBV9	.	TRBJ1-1	ASSQEGGLSKAF
TRBV5-4	.	TRBJ1-2	ASSLVTGLGGYT
TRBV2	once	TRBJ1-1	ASRERIQAEAF
TRBV19	.	TRBJ1-5	ASTSGASNQPQH
TRBV2	once	TRBJ1-2	ASRLDSPYGYT
TRBV6-2/TRBV6-3	.	TRBJ1-2	ASSTPRTGGIYGYT
TRBV18	.	TRBJ1-2	ASSPSGMKGYT
TRBV2	.	TRBJ2-1	AVHRGQGTNEQF
TRBV9	few	TRBJ2-7	ASSVRDIPRGEQY
TRBV19	.	TRBJ2-1	ASRGSSYNEQF
TRBV19	.	TRBJ1-4	ASSRDTDEKLF
TRBV9	.	TRBJ1-1	ASSVITGHTEAF
TRBV6-5	.	TRBJ1-6	ASRYSNSPLH
TRBV6-1	.	TRBJ1-1	ASSSLLNMNTEAF
TRBV5-4	.	TRBJ2-7	ASSLSGEQY
TRBV5-5	.	TRBJ1-1	ASNQGVRMNTEAF
TRBV7-2	.	TRBJ1-2	ASSLGPRQGLEYGYT
TRBV7-9	.	TRBJ1-2	ASSLPVNYGYT